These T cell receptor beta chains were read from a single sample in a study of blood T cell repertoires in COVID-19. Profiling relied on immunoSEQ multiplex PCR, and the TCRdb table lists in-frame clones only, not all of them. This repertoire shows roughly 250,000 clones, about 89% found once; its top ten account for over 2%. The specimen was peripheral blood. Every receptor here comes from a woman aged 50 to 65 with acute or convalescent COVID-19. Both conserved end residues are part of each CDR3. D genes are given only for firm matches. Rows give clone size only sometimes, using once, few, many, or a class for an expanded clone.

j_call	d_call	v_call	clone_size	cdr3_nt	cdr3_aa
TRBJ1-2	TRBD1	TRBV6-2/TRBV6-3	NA	TGTGCCAGCAGTTATAGCAGGGGGTATGGCTACACCTTC	CASSYSRGYGYTF
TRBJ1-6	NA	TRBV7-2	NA	TGTGCCAGCAGCTTAGCTCGGCAGGGGTTTTCACCCCTCCACTTT	CASSLARQGFSPLHF
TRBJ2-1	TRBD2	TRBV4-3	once	TGCGCCAGCAGCCAAGGGGCGGGAGGAGCCTACAATGAGCAGTTCTTC	CASSQGAGGAYNEQFF
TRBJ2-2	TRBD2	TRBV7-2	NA	TGTGCCAGCAGCTTAGGGCCGGGACTAGCGGGACCCGGGGGTGGGGAGCTGTTTTTT	CASSLGPGLAGPGGGELFF
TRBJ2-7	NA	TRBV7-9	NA	TGTGCCAGCAGCTCCCCGACGGGGACCTACGAGCAGTACTTC	CASSSPTGTYEQYF
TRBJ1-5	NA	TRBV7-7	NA	TGTGCTAGCAGCTTAAGGACACATCTCCACCGGGATCAGCCCCAGCATTTT	CASSLRTHLHRDQPQHF
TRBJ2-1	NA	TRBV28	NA	TGTGCCAGCAGTTTACGCCACCTTCAGGGGCCCGCATGGAATGAGCAGTTCTTC	CASSLRHLQGPAWNEQFF
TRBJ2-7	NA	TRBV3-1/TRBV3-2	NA	TGTGCCAGCAGCCAACCAGGGGTGTACGAGCAGTACTTC	CASSQPGVYEQYF
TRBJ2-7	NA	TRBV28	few	TGTGCCAGCAGTAGTAACAGGGTAGGAGGCGAGCAGTACTTC	CASSSNRVGGEQYF
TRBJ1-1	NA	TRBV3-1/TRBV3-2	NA	TGTGCCAGCAGCCTAGGACAGCTAGTCGTGAACACTGAAGCTTTCTTT	CASSLGQLVVNTEAFF